The present T cell receptor (beta chain) was sequenced within a study of PD-1 blockade in classical Hodgkin lymphoma (dated by TCRdb to about 2020). Some background on the complete study: Nivolumab dosing was 3 mg/kg intravenously every 2 weeks, continuing until either disease progression or unacceptable toxicity. The study used CyTOF and TCR beta sequencing to define a peripheral blood immune signature of response to PD-1 blockade in classical Hodgkin lymphoma.

Genomic DNA was extracted with the Qiagen DNeasy kit from unsorted PBMCs and from negatively selected CD4+ and CD8+ fractions. Amplification of TCR beta CDR3 regions was done by immunoSEQ multiplex PCR with primers that anneal to V and J segments. Amplification bias was minimized using a synthetic immune receptor repertoire, and residual bias was removed computationally after sequencing. In the source study's methods: Custom Python scripts were used to quantify repertoire diversity as the Shannon entropy index. Unsorted, CD4+ and CD8+ repertoires were examined separately, except in combined analyses, for which CD4+ and CD8+ sequences were merged in silico. Clonal expansion was defined as a frequency increase of at least 2-fold after treatment compared with C1D1, and clones undetected at baseline were assigned a pseudocount of 0.5. Singleton clones were defined as clones with 0 or 1 copy at C1D1, and non-singleton clones were defined as clones with 2 or more copies. By matching protein sequences in sorted samples from the same patient, clones expanded in unsorted samples were annotated as CD4+, CD8+ or unknown. Diversity changes from C1D1 to C4D1 were tested in paired samples using Wilcoxon tests. Held by TCRdb, this immuneACCESS table contains in-frame sequences only and omits some clones. Under half of the omission traces to an unresolved V gene where checked; the cause of the rest is unknown. The V and J calls and clone size are taken from that table; D and trimming were inferred from the DNA. The sample table holds about 28,000 clones, of which roughly 83% were seen once. The ten largest clones represent about a fifth of the sample.

This specimen's time point label, per the study, means: cycle 2 day 1 (C2D1) of nivolumab. All trial patients had relapsed after autologous stem cell transplantation, with cohorts A, B and C differing in prior brentuximab vedotin exposure. The trial cohort was composed of 56 patients with relapsed/refractory classical Hodgkin lymphoma, for whom complete response, partial response or progressive disease was recorded as best overall response. In the multi-cohort phase II CheckMate 205 trial, trial patients received single-agent nivolumab. An independent review committee assessed best overall response using the 2007 International Working Group response criteria. Trial PBMCs were collected immediately before nivolumab initiation (C1D1) and during therapy at cycle 2 day 1 and cycle 4 day 1. Peripheral blood was collected in 8 mL Vacutainer Cell Preparation Tubes, from which PBMCs were isolated by centrifugation and then cryopreserved.

On the study overall, not on this receptor specifically: The study was limited to a single clinical trial cohort, and causes of repertoire differences, possibly disease activity or prior therapy, remained undefined. Trial patients achieving complete response had baseline diversity similar to newly diagnosed patients, whereas partial responders and progressors had significantly lower diversity. Newly diagnosed patients were reported to have lower baseline TCR diversity than healthy donors, and relapsed/refractory patients were reported to have lower baseline TCR diversity still. Lower diversity was observed in patients in whom nivolumab was started less than 1 year after ASCT, and these patients were excluded from later analyses so that confounding by immune reconstitution would be avoided. CD4+ but not CD8+ TCR diversity rose significantly by C4D1 (p=0.0027 vs p=0.16), most apparent in complete responders (p=0.02).

Details on this clone: This receptor's antigen is unknown. Base quality data are lacking; no much larger clone is found one base away.

CDR1 SGHDT and CDR2 YYEEEE were looked up in the germline V gene. The CDR3, from cysteine to phenylalanine, totals 13 residues. Here the CDR3 DNA is all that survives: 39 bases in frame from base 1. Deletion took 6 bases off V and 8 bases off J, with a span of 14 bases between the germline ends. The chain joins TRBV5-6 to TRBJ1-4; no D segment can be confidently identified. The sequence was obtained from a human donor with classical Hodgkin lymphoma. Sequenced here: peripheral blood mononuclear cells (PBMCs), sampled before the second cycle of nivolumab. The nucleotide sequence reads as follows: TGTGCCAGCACGTGGTCCCGGAGCGAAAAACTGTTTTTT. The encoded protein is CASTWSRSEKLFF. The variable domain in full, with residues beyond the CDR3 obtained from the reference TRBV5-6 and TRBJ1-4 genes, is DAGVTQSPTHLIKTRGQQVTLRCSPKSGHDTVSWYQQALGQGPQFIFQYYEEEERQRGNFPDRFSGHQFPNYSSELNVNALLLGDSALYLCASTWSRSEKLFFGSGTQLSVL.